One and the same sample provided the 22 T cell receptor beta chains below, sequenced in a study of radiotherapy plus CTLA-4 blockade in lung cancer. Generated by immunoSEQ multiplex PCR, the TCRdb table keeps only in-frame clones and is missing some. The repertoire consists of 110,000 or so clones, with approximately 84% occurring once and the leading ten covering 5% to 5.5%. The sequenced sample was peripheral blood, obtained from a patient treated with radiotherapy plus ipilimumab. These receptors all stem from a human donor with non-small cell lung cancer who had a partial response to radiotherapy plus ipilimumab.

This sequence joins TRBV5-4 and TRBJ2-1; TRBD2 aligns across 7 bases. The CDR3 covers 15 residues. V was pared by 5 bases and J by 4 bases, with 9 bases of the junction left unmatched. Germline-derived CDR1 and CDR2 are SGHNT and YYREEE (reference sequence). The DNA for the CDR3 is TGTGCCAGCAGAATTTTCGGGGGGTATTACAATGAGCAGTTCTTC. This translates into CASRIFGGYYNEQFF.

This clone was seen a handful of times. The chain joins TRBV6-5 to TRBJ2-7; D unclear. CDR3 length equals 12 residues. Germline V gives CDR1 MNHEY, CDR2 SVGAGI. The V and J ends lost 5 bases and 2 bases respectively, with 7 bases between them. In DNA, the CDR3 is TGTGCCAGCAGTGACAAGCCCTACGAGCAGTACGTC. Residues: CASSDKPYEQYV.

V and J are TRBV2 and TRBJ1-3; D is unresolved. CDR1 is SNHLY and CDR2 is FYNNEI in the germline V gene. With 4 bases removed from V and 0 bases from J, the gap between germline ends came to 13 bases. This CDR3 contains 16 residues. CDR3 coding DNA: TGTGCCAGCAGTGGGCCATTGGCGGGCTCTGGAAACACCATATATTTT. This sequence encodes CASSGPLAGSGNTIYF.

This clone has just a few counts. The junction and the germline gene differ at one end; a read error may be behind it. V gene TRBV7-7 combines with J gene TRBJ2-2; 8 bases agree with TRBD1. The CDR3 is made up of 17 amino acids. The V gene's germline CDR1 is SSHAT and CDR2 FNYEAQ (reference sequence). The CDR3 spells CASSLNFGQGNTGELFF. CDR3 coding DNA: TGTGCTAGCAGCTTAAATTTCGGACAGGGCAACACCGGGGAGCTGTTTTTT.

The rearrangement uses TRBV28 and TRBJ2-1; 12 nucleotides match TRBD2. J gave up 7 bases and V 6 bases, and 16 bases lay outside the gene matches. The CDR3 is 18 amino acids. CDR1 and CDR2 (germline): MDHEN, SYDVKM. CDR3 protein: CASSHSASGRASLNEQFF. As DNA, the CDR3 is TGTGCCAGCAGCCACTCGGCTAGCGGGAGGGCCAGTTTAAATGAGCAGTTCTTC.

This sequence joins TRBV27 and TRBJ2-1; D is unclear. CDR3 length equals 14 residues. V was shortened by 4 bases and J by 2 bases, with 9 bases between the two germline ends. Germline V gene data show CDR1 as MNHEY and CDR2 as SMNVEV (reference sequence). The CDR3 region has the DNA TGTGCCAGCAGTTGGCAGGTAGCCTACAATGAGCAGTTCTTC. Its protein product is CASSWQVAYNEQFF.

CDR3 DNA: TGTGCCAGCAGCTTTGGACCCGGGGAAGGCTACACCTTC. Residues: CASSFGPGEGYTF. V is TRBV7-3 and J is TRBJ1-2; D is unresolved. Between the trimmed V and J ends, which lost 3 bases and 8 bases, there was a span of 13 bases. CDR1 SGHTA and CDR2 FQGTGA come from the germline V gene. The CDR3 runs to 13 residues. The whole variable domain, filled in from reference TRBV7-3 and TRBJ1-2, reads GAGVSQTPSNKVTEKGKYVELRCDPISGHTALYWYRQSLGQGPEFLIYFQGTGAADDSGLPNDRFFAVRPEGSVSTLKIQRTERGDSAVYLCASSFGPGEGYTFGSGTRLTVV.

The rearrangement uses TRBV6-1 and TRBJ1-1, with D possibly being TRBD1 (5 bases). V was shortened by 5 bases and J by 8 bases, with 12 bases between the two germline ends. The CDR3 covers 12 residues. Germline CDR1 MNHNS, CDR2 SASEGT. DNA for the CDR3: TGTGCCAGCAGTCCCCGGGCAGGGGAAGCTTTCTTT. Amino acids: CASSPRAGEAFF.

The chain recombines TRBV28 with TRBJ2-1; 10 bases agree with TRBD2. The V gene end was trimmed by 7 bases and the J gene end by 9 bases; junction bases not matched to a gene: 6. Germline lookup yields CDR1 MDHEN and CDR2 SYDVKM. The CDR3 sequence is 13 residues long. As DNA, the CDR3 is TGTGCCAGCATAAGCGGGAGGGCCTCTGAGCAGTTCTTC. This sequence encodes CASISGRASEQFF.

The chain carries TRBV6-1 and TRBJ1-2, with 8 bases fitting TRBD1. Germline CDR1 MNHNS, CDR2 SASEGT. J lost 7 bases, V lost 8 bases, and 6 bases had no gene match. The CDR3 is 12 residues long. The CDR3 spells CASGRTGFGYTF. CDR3 DNA: TGTGCCAGCGGGCGGACAGGGTTTGGCTACACCTTC.

Ten or more counts support this clone. This chain uses TRBV6-1 with TRBJ2-2; 9 nucleotides match TRBD1. Trimming cost V 6 bases and J 5 bases; bases outside gene matches: 7. This CDR3 contains 15 residues. Germline CDR1 reads MNHNS; CDR2 reads SASEGT. The CDR3 region is CASRPGQGRTGELFF. The CDR3 nucleotides are TGTGCCAGCAGACCGGGACAGGGTAGGACCGGGGAGCTGTTTTTT.

The CDR3 nucleotides are TGCGCCAGCAGCTCCGGACTAGCGGGAGTAGGAGGCACAGATACGCAGTATTTT. Translation: CASSSGLAGVGGTDTQYF. This chain connects TRBV5-1 to TRBJ2-3; 13 nucleotides align to TRBD2. V gave up 3 bases and J gave up 1 base; unmatched junction bases: 8. The V gene's germline CDR1 is SGHRS and CDR2 YFSETQ. The CDR3 spans 18 residues.

This clone turned up a few times. This chain links TRBV28 with TRBJ1-5; 8 positions agree with TRBD1. Trimming cost V 6 bases and J 3 bases; bases outside gene matches: 7. Per the germline V gene, CDR1 is MDHEN and CDR2 is SYDVKM. The CDR3 covers 15 residues. CDR3 sequence: CASRRPGGNNQPQHF. In DNA, the CDR3 is TGTGCCAGCAGACGACCAGGGGGCAACAATCAGCCCCAGCATTTT. Full variable domain (remainder filled in from reference TRBV28 and TRBJ1-5): DVKVTQSSRYLVKRTGEKVFLECVQDMDHENMFWYRQDPGLGLRLIYFSYDVKMKEKGDIPEGYSVSREKKERFSLILESASTNQTSMYLCASRRPGGNNQPQHFGDGTRLSIL.

This clone was seen only a few times. The chain uses TRBV19 and TRBJ2-7; D remains unclear. Germline CDR1 is LNHDA and CDR2 is SQIVND (reference sequence). The CDR3 sequence is 13 residues long. V was pared by 1 base and J by 3 bases, with 7 bases between. The CDR3 DNA is TGTGCCAGTAGTATAGGAGGTGGCTACGAGCAGTACTTC. This sequence encodes CASSIGGGYEQYF.

The chain combines TRBV9 with TRBJ1-3; unclear D gene. The CDR3 totals 15 residues. Germline V gives CDR1 SGDLS, CDR2 YYNGEE. V lost 4 bases and J lost 1, with 12 bases in between. CDR3 nucleotides: TGTGCCAGCAGCCCCAGGAGAGGGTCTGGAAACACCATATATTTT. This sequence encodes CASSPRRGSGNTIYF.

The J gene is TRBJ2-5, the V gene TRBV7-8; 9 bases are a match to TRBD2. From germline, CDR1 is SGHVS and CDR2 FQNEAQ. Unmatched junction bases numbered 11, after V lost 4 bases and J lost 2 bases. The CDR3 extends over 17 amino acids. The CDR3 here is CASSSVSGAGGQETQYF. The CDR3 coding sequence is TGTGCCAGCAGCTCCGTATCTGGAGCGGGAGGACAAGAGACCCAGTACTTC.

The V gene is TRBV6-6, the J gene TRBJ1-5; D is unclear. In germline, CDR1 is MNHNY, CDR2 SVGAGI (reference sequence). The CDR3 is 15 amino acids. V shed 4 bases and J shed 0 bases, with 10 bases lying between them. The chain's CDR3 is CASSSREDSNQPQHF. CDR3 DNA sequence: TGTGCCAGCAGTTCCCGTGAGGATAGCAATCAGCCCCAGCATTTT.

The rearrangement uses TRBV6-4 and TRBJ2-2, with 7 bases matching TRBD2. Germline V gives CDR1 MRHNA, CDR2 SNTAGT. Trimming removed 4 bases from V and 8 bases from J; junction bases left unmatched: 7. The CDR3 contains 14 residues. CDR3 amino acids: CASSGNPGLGELFF. The CDR3 DNA reads TGTGCCAGCAGTGGGAATCCGGGACTAGGGGAGCTGTTTTTT.

This rearrangement joins TRBV29-1 to TRBJ1-5; D is undetermined. The V and J ends lost 4 bases and 13 bases respectively, with 14 bases between them. CDR3 length equals 11 residues. Germline values: CDR1 SQVTM, CDR2 ANQGSEA. CDR3 bases: TGCAGCGTTGGCGGCCCGCTTAATCAGCATTTT. It specifies CSVGGPLNQHF. Drawing the rest from reference TRBV29-1 and TRBJ1-5, the complete variable domain is SAVISQKPSRDICQRGTSLTIQCQVDSQVTMMFWYRQQPGQSLTLIATANQGSEATYESGFVIDKFPISRPNLTFSTLTVSNMSPEDSSIYLCSVGGPLNQHFGDGTRLSIL.

The chain is built from TRBV6-5 and TRBJ1-2; TRBD1 agrees at 7 bases. This CDR3 comprises 13 residues. The V gene end was trimmed by 5 bases and the J gene end by 4 bases; junction bases not matched to a gene: 4. Germline CDR1 and CDR2: MNHEY and SVGAGI. This CDR3 is CASSTGTAYGYTF. CDR3 DNA: TGTGCCAGCAGTACCGGGACAGCCTATGGCTACACCTTC.

This clone was seen a single time. J is TRBJ2-5 and V is TRBV6-1; D possibly corresponds to TRBD1 (6 bases). The CDR3 is made up of 11 amino acids. Trimming took 3 bases from V and 12 from J, leaving 11 bases between them. Looked up from germline, CDR1 is MNHNS and CDR2 is SASEGT. The CDR3 loop is CASSEDSPKYF. CDR3 bases: TGTGCCAGCAGTGAGGACAGCCCCAAGTACTTC.

The chain is built from TRBV27 and TRBJ2-1; 13 positions match TRBD2. V was pared by 5 bases and J by 9 bases, with 10 bases of the junction left unmatched. The germline V gene has CDR1 MNHEY and CDR2 SMNVEV (reference sequence). The CDR3 has 16 residues. CDR3 in amino acids: CASSIQPGLAGSEQFF. Here the CDR3 DNA reads TGTGCCAGCAGTATCCAGCCGGGACTAGCGGGAAGTGAGCAGTTCTTC.